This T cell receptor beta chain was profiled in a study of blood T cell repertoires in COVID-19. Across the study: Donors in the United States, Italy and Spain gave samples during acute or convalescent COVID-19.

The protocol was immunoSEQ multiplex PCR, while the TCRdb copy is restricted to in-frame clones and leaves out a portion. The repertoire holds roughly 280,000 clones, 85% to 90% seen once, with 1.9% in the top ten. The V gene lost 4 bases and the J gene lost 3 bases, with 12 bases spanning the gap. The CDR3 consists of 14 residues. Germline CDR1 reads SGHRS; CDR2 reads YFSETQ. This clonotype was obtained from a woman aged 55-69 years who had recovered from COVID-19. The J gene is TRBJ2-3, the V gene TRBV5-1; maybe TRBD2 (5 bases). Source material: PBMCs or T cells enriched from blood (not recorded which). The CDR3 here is CASSPSSLTDTQYF. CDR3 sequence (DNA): TGCGCCAGCAGCCCTAGCTCTCTGACAGATACGCAGTATTTT.